This paragraph covers one T cell receptor (beta chain) sequence. Profiled with immunoSEQ multiplex PCR; TCRdb holds only in-frame clones, not every one. The sample contains approximately 980,000 clones, 76% of which appear only once. CDR1 and CDR2 from the germline V gene are LGHNA and YSLEER. The CDR3 loop spans 15 amino acids. V was trimmed by 0 bases and J by 0 bases, leaving 7 bases between them. This sample is drawn from a study of shared clonotypes between healthy human individuals. The sequence was collected from a man between 18 and 29 years old in good health. Sequencing was carried out using memory CD4+ T cells sorted from blood. Subset noted: CD45RA-negative fraction. The chain uses TRBV4-3 and TRBJ2-3; D not resolved. CDR3 nucleotide sequence: TGCGCCAGCAGCCAAGAGGCGAAGAGCACAGATACGCAGTATTTT. It specifies CASSQEAKSTDTQYF.